These T cell receptor beta chains were read from a single sample in a study of shared clonotypes between healthy human individuals. Here immunoSEQ multiplex PCR was the method, and the copy in TCRdb shows in-frame clones only, minus some. The data show around 2,000,000 clones, about 94% seen once. Sequencing input: naive CD8+ T cells sorted from blood. Receptors originate from a man younger than 35 in good health. Both conserved end residues are part of each CDR3. A D gene is named only where the DNA matches it firmly.

v_call,d_call,cdr3_aa
TRBV5-1,TRBD2,CASSPWTSGSYEQYF
TRBV30,TRBD2,CAWSPWGGYEQYF
TRBV6-6,.,CASRQGIFDNQPQHF
TRBV4-3,.,CASSQTLGGPTGELFF
TRBV25-1,.,CASSDLGAVGTYEQYF
TRBV29-1,.,CSVVSTEYEQYF
TRBV10-2,.,CASSIPGQQPQHF
TRBV11-3,.,CASSLSMGTEAFF
TRBV2,TRBD1,CASSDLTGGAKNEKLFF
TRBV7-9,.,CASSTVGTDTQYF
TRBV11-2,TRBD1,CASSSPGTGDYGYTF
TRBV5-6,.,CASSPQGGNAEQYF
TRBV6-5,.,CASTNPSTGSYEQYF
TRBV6-6,.,CASIGGYNEQFF
TRBV30,.,CAWSVESSYEQYF
TRBV27,.,CATRRGISNYGYTF
TRBV27,.,CASSFVAEAKNNEQFF
TRBV7-9,.,CASSLGGSGYGYTF